Sequencing of this T cell receptor (beta chain) was carried out in a study of blood T cell repertoires in COVID-19. Turning to the study itself: The analysed material was cDNA or gDNA that came from T cells, B-cell-depleted T cells, or PBMCs.

Adults between about 18 and 95 years of age took part from about two dozen US areas. Original methodology: Reference gene primer amplification gave nucleated cell count estimates. Sequenced by immunoSEQ multiplex PCR; TCRdb stores in-frame clones only, minus some. The V and J calls and the clone size are those of that table, but D and trimming were determined from the DNA. The repertoire holds around 260,000 clones, with 80% to 95% as singletons. The V and J ends lost 5 bases and 5 bases respectively, with 9 bases between them. Germline CDR1 and CDR2: LNHDA and SQIVND (reference sequence). The CDR3 length is 12 residues.

Sequenced input: PBMCs or T cells enriched from blood (not recorded which). The sequence came from a woman aged 25 to 39 who had recovered from COVID-19. The chain is built from TRBV19 and TRBJ1-1; no clear D. The chain's CDR3 is CASSEGWTEAFF. DNA of the CDR3: TGTGCCAGTAGTGAGGGTTGGACTGAAGCTTTCTTT.